This T cell receptor beta chain was profiled in a study of T-cell memory formation after mild COVID-19. The wider study: TCR clusters showed largely donor specificity.

This clonotype was found a few times. The target antigen is unknown. V was shortened by 7 bases and J by 0 bases, with 17 bases between the two germline ends. The CDR3 is 16 amino acids. The germline gives CDR1 KGHDR, CDR2 SFDVKD. The study's findings and limits: Within pre-infection memory, some responding clones were found, suggesting cross-reactive memory joined. CD4+ clones that contracted lay mainly in CM and EM; CD8+ ones lay in EMRA.

From the 5' RACE reads, TCRdb called clonotypes with MiXCR, one entry per CDR3 protein. The sample carries some 120,000 distinct CDR3 sequences, about a sixth recorded once. Sequencing input: PBMCs or a T cell subset sorted from them (not recorded which). This chain uses TRBV24-1 with TRBJ1-1; weak D call: TRBD1 (5 bases). The sequence derives from an adult woman who had mild COVID-19 (a few samples of this study predate the infection). Cell type and time point are not known. The CDR3 bases are TGTGCCACCAGGAGCCAGACAGAGGACATGAACACTGAAGCTTTCTTT. Protein: CATRSQTEDMNTEAFF.